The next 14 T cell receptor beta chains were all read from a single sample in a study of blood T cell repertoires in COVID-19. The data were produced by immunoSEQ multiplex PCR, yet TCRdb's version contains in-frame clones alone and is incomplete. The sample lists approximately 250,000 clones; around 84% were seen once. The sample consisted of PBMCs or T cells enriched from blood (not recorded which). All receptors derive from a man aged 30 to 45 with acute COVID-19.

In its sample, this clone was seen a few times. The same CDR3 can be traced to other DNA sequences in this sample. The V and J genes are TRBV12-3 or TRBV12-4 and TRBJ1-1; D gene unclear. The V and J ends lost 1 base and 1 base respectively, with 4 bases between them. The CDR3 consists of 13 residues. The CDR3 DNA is TGTGCCAGCAGTTTAGGGAGGAACACTGAAGCTTTCTTT. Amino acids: CASSLGRNTEAFF.

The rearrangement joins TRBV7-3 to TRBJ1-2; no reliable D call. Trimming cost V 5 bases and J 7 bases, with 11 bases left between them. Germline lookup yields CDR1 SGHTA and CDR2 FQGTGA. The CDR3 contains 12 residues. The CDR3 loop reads CASSPGGSGYTF. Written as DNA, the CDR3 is TGTGCCAGCAGCCCGGGAGGGAGTGGCTACACCTTC.

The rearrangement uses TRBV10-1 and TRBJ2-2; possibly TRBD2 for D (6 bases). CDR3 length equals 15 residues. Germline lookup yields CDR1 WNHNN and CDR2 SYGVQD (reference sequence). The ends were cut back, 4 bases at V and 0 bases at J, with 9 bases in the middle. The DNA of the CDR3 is TGCGCCAGCAGTGTGCGGGGACCGAACACCGGGGAGCTGTTTTTT. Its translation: CASSVRGPNTGELFF.

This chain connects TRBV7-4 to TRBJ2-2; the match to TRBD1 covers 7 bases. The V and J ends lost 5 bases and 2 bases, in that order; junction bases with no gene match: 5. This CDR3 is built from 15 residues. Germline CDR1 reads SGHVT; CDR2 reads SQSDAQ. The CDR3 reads CASSRGQVNTGELFF. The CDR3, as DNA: TGTGCCAGCAGCCGTGGACAGGTCAACACCGGGGAGCTGTTTTTT.

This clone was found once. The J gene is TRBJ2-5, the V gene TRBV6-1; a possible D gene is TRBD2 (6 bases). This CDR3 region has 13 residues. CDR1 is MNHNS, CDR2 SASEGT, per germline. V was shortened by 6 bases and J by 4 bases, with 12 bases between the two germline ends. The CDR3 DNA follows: TGTGCCAGCAGCTTGCGGGGCCGAGAGACCCAGTACTTC. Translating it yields CASSLRGRETQYF.

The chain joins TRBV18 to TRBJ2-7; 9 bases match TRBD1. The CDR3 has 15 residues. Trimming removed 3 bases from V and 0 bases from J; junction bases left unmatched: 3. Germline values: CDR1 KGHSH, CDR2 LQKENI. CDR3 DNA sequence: TGTGCCAGCTCACCGGACAGGGGCAGCTCCTACGAGCAGTACGTC. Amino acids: CASSPDRGSSYEQYV.

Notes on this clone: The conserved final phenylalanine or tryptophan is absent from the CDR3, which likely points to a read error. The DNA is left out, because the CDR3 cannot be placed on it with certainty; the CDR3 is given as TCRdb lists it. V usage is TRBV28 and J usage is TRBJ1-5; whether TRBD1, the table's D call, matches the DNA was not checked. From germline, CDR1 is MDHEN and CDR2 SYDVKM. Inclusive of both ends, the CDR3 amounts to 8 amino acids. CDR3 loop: CASVGQGA.

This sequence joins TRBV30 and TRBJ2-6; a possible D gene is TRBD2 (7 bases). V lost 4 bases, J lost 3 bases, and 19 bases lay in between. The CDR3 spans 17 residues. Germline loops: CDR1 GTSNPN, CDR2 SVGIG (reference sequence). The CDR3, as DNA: TGTGCCTGGATCCCCCCACGGGGGGCTCATGGGGCCAACGTCCTGACTTTC. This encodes CAWIPPRGAHGANVLTF. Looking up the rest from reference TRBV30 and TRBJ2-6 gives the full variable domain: SQTIHQWPATLVQPVGSPLSLECTVEGTSNPNLYWYRQAAGRGLQLLFYSVGIGQISSEVPQNLSASRPQDRQFILSSKKLLLSDSGFYLCAWIPPRGAHGANVLTFGAGSRLTVL.

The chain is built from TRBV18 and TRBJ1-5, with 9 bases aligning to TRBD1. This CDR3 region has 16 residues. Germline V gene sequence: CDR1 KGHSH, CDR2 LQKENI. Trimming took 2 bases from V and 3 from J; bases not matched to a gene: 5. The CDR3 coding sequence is TGTGCCAGCTCACCAAGGACAGGGGTTGACAATCAGCCCCAGCATTTT. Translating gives CASSPRTGVDNQPQHF.

The CDR3 DNA follows: TGTGCCAGCAACCTTGGACAGGGAACGATTCCCATATATTTT. Encoded protein: CASNLGQGTIPIYF. The rearrangement links TRBV6-1 to TRBJ1-3; 8 nucleotides match TRBD1. V was pared by 7 bases and J by 11 bases, with 13 bases of the junction left unmatched. Germline V CDR1 and CDR2: MNHNS, SASEGT. CDR3 length: 14 amino acids.

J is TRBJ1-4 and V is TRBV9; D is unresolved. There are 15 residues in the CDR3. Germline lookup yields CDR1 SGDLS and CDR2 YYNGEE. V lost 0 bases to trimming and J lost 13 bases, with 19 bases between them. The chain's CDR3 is CASSVAHAGNSGLFF. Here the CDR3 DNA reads TGTGCCAGCAGCGTAGCTCACGCGGGTAACTCTGGACTGTTTTTT.

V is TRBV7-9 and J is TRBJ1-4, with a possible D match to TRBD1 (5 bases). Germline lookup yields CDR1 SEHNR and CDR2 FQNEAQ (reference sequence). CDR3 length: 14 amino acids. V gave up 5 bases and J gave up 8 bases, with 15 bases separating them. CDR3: CASSPRQGWEKLFF. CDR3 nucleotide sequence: TGTGCCAGCAGCCCACGCCAGGGTTGGGAAAAACTGTTTTTT.

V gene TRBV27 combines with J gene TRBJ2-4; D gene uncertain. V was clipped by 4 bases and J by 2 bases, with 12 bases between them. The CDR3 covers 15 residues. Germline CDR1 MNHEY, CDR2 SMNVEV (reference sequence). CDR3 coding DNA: TGTGCCAGCAGTTCCATACCGGTCACCAAAAACATTCAGTACTTC. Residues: CASSSIPVTKNIQYF.

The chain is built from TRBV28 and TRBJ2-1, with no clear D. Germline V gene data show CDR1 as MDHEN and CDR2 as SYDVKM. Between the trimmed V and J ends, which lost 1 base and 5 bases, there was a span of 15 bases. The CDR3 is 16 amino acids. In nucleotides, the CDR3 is TGTGCCAGCAGTTTATCCCAGGCAATTCAGGACAATGAGCAGTTCTTC. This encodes CASSLSQAIQDNEQFF.